This TCR beta chain came from a study of CD8+ T cells in alopecia areata. The overall study: Treatment with tofacitinib (6 to 18 months) was followed by 6 months off drug.

General study points: Researchers say the link of baseline CD8+ expansion to response remains uncertain, with one nonresponder. Persistence in scalp and blood during tofacitinib was observed for many expanded lesional clones.

Trimming pared 5 bases from V and 0 bases from J, leaving 15 bases between. CDR3 length: 16 amino acids. CDR1 is SGHTA, CDR2 FQGNSA, per germline. cDNA reverse transcribed from extracted RNA served as the sequencing template. The data were produced by immunoSEQ multiplex PCR, yet TCRdb's version contains in-frame clones alone and is incomplete. The sample comprises about 42,000 clones, about three fifths of which are singletons, and over 20% rests with the top ten. Concerning this clone itself: Its antigen is not known.

As for treatment: oral pan-JAK inhibitor, 5-10 mg twice daily. The starting material was CD8+ T cells sorted from blood, obtained at week 4, from a patient treated with tofacitinib. The chain recombines TRBV7-2 with TRBJ2-3, with D hard to call. The TCR originated in a human donor with alopecia areata. This CDR3 is CASSARPPPSTDTQYF. In DNA form, the CDR3 reads TGTGCCAGCAGCGCGCGACCTCCCCCCAGCACAGATACGCAGTATTTT.